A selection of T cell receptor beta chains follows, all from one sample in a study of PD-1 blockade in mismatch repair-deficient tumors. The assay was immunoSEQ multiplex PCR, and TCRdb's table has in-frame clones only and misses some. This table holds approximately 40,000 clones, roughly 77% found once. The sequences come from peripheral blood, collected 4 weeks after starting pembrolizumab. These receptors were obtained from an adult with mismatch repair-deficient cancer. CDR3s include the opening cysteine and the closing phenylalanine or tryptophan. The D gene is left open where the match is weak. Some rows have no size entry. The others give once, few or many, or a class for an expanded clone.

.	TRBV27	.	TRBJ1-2	CASSLSSQGIYTF	TGTGCCAGCAGTTTATCGAGTCAGGGAATCTACACCTTC
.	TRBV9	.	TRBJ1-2	CASSVDSPGALEGYTF	TGTGCCAGCAGCGTAGATTCACCAGGGGCATTAGAGGGCTACACCTTC
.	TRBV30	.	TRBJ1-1	CAWSSLSTALSEAFF	TGTGCCTGGAGCTCCCTCTCGACAGCCCTAAGTGAAGCTTTCTTT
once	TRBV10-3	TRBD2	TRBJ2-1	CAISEAGTSGRMPFF	TGTGCCATCAGTGAGGCCGGGACTAGCGGGAGGATGCCGTTCTTC
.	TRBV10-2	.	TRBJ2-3	CASSESWTGDTQYF	TGCGCCAGCAGTGAGTCTTGGACCGGGGATACGCAGTATTTT
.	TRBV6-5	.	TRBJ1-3	CASSPVGSGNTIYF	TGTGCCAGCAGCCCGGTCGGGAGTGGAAACACCATATATTTT
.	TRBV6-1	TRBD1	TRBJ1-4	CASSEGTGVEKLFF	TGTGCCAGCAGTGAAGGGACAGGGGTTGAAAAACTGTTTTTT
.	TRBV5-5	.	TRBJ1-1	CASSLGLITEAFF	TGTGCCAGCAGCTTAGGACTGATCACTGAAGCTTTCTTT
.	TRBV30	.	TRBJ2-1	CAWKLMYNEQFF	TGTGCCTGGAAACTTATGTACAATGAGCAGTTCTTC
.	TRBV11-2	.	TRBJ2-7	CASSPLGRAYSEQYF	TGTGCCAGCAGCCCCCTGGGCAGGGCCTATAGCGAGCAGTACTTC
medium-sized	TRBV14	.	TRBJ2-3	CASSQDLGVGTQYF	TGTGCCAGCAGCCAAGATCTCGGGGTCGGTACGCAGTATTTT
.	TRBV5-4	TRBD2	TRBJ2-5	CASSLDLAGRTPETQYF	TGTGCCAGCAGCCTTGACCTAGCGGGAAGAACCCCAGAGACCCAGTACTTC
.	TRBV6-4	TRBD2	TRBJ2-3	CASSDGTSGSLGTDTQYF	TGTGCCAGCAGTGACGGGACTAGCGGGAGTCTGGGCACAGATACGCAGTATTTT
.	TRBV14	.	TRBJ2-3	CASSQGTYASTDTQYF	TGTGCCAGCAGCCAGGGGACATACGCTAGCACAGATACGCAGTATTTT
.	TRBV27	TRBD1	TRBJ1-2	CASSFGTGAVIGYGYTF	TGTGCCAGCAGCTTCGGGACAGGGGCTGTAATCGGCTATGGCTACACCTTC
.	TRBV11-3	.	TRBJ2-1	CASSSFKGFF	TGTGCCAGCAGCTCATTTAAGGGGTTCTTC
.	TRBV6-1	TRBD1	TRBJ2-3	CASSEGQGADTQYF	TGTGCCAGCAGTGAAGGACAGGGGGCAGATACGCAGTATTTT
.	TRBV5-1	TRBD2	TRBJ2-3	CASSPGGTDTQYF	TGCGCCAGCAGCCCGGGAGGTACAGATACGCAGTATTTT
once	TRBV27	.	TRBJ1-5	CASSRWPGALNQPQHF	TGTGCCAGCAGTAGGTGGCCGGGGGCGTTAAATCAGCCCCAGCATTTT
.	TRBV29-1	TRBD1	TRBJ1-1	CSVEDPPGQGGVAEAFF	TGCAGCGTTGAAGATCCCCCCGGACAGGGAGGAGTCGCTGAAGCTTTCTTT
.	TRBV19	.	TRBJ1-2	CASNSAGGNYGYTF	TGTGCCAGTAACTCGGCGGGCGGGAACTATGGCTACACCTTC
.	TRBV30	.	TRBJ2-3	CAWSVVVDTQYF	TGTGCCTGGAGTGTAGTAGTGGATACGCAGTATTTT
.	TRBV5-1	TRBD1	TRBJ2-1	CASSPGGTGDYNEQFF	TGCGCCAGCAGCCCTGGTGGGACAGGGGACTACAATGAGCAGTTCTTC
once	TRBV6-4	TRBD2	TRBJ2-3	CASSETSGRGTDTQYF	TGTGCCAGCAGTGAGACTAGCGGGAGAGGCACAGATACGCAGTATTTT
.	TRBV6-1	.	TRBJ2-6	CASSEEDGSGANVLTF	TGTGCCAGCAGTGAAGAGGACGGCTCTGGGGCCAACGTCCTGACTTTC
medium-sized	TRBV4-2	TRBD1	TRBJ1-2	CASRDTGAIYGYTF	TGTGCCAGCAGGGATACAGGGGCGATTTATGGCTACACCTTC
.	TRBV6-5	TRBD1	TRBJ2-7	CASRSGTGVYEQYF	TGTGCCAGCAGAAGCGGGACAGGGGTCTACGAGCAGTACTTC
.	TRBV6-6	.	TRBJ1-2	CASSEIGYTF	TGTGCCAGCAGTGAGATTGGCTACACCTTC
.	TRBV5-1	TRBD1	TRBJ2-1	CASNPTGGTGSLEQFF	TGCGCCAGCAACCCGACCGGCGGGACAGGGTCCCTTGAGCAGTTCTTC
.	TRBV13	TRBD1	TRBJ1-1	CASSYTGGPPVEAFF	TGTGCCAGCAGCTACACAGGGGGGCCTCCCGTTGAAGCTTTCTTT
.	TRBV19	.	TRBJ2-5	CASSIEGGRPGTQYF	TGTGCCAGTAGTATAGAAGGAGGGCGGCCGGGGACCCAGTACTTC
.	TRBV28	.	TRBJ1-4	CATQDRGNEKLFF	TGTGCCACCCAAGACAGAGGCAATGAAAAACTGTTTTTT
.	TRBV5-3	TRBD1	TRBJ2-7	CARSRQGFNEQYF	TGTGCCAGAAGCCGACAGGGTTTTAACGAGCAGTACTTC